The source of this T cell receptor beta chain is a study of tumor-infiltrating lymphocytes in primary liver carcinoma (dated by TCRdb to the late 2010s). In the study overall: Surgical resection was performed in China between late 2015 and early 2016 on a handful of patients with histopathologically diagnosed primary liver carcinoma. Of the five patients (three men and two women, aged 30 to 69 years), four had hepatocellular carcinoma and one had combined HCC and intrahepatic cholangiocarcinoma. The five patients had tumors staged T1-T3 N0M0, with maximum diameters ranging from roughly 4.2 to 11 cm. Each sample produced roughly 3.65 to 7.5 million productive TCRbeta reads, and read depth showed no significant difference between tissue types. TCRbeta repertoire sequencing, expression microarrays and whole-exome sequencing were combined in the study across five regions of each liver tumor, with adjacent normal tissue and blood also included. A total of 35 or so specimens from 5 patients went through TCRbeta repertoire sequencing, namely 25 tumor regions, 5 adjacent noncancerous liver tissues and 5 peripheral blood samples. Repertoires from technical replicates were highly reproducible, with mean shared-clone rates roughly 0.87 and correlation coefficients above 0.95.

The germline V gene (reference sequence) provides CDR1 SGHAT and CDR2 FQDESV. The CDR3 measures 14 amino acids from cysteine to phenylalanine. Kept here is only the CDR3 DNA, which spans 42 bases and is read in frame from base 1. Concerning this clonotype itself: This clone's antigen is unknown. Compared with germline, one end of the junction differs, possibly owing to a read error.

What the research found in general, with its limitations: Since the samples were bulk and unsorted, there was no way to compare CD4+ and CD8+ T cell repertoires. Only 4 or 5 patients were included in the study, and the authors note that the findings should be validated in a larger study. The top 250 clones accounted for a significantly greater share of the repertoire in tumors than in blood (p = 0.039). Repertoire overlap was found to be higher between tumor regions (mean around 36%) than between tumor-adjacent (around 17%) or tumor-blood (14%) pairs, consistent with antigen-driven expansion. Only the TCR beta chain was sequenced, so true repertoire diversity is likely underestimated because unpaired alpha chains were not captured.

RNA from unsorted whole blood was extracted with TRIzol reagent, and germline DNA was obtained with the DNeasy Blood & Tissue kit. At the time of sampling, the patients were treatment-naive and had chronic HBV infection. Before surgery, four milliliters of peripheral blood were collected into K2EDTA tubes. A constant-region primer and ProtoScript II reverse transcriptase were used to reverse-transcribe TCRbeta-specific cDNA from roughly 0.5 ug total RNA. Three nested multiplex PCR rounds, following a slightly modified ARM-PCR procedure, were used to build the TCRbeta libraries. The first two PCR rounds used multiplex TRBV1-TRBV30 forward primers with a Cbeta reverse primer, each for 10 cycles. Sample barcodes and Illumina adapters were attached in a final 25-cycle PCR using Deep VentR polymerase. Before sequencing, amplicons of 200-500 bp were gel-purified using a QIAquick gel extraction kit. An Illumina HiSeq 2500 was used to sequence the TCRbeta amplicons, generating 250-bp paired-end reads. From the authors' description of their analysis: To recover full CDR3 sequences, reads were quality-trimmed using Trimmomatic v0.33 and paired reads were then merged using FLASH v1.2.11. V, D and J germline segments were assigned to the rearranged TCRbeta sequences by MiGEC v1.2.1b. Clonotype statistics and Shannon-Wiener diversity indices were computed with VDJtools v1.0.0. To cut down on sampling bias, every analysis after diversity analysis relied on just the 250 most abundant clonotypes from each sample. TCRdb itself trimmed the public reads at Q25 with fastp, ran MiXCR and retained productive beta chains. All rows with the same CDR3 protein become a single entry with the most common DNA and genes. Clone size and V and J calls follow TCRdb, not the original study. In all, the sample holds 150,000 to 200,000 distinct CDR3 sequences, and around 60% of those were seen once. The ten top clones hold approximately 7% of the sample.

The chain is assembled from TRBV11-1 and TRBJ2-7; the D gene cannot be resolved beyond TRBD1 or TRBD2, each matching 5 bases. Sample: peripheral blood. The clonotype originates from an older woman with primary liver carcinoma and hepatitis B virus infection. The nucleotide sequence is TGTGCCAGCAGCTTAGACGGGCGACGGGACGAGCGGTACTTC. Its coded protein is CASSLDGRRDERYF.